Below are 5 T cell receptor beta chains sequenced from a single sample in a study of shared clonotypes between healthy human individuals (TCRdb year 2020). Receptor amplification or capture employed the immunoSEQ multiplex PCR assay. The immuneACCESS repertoire file appears here via TCRdb, limited to in-frame rearrangements. These files lack a portion of the clones; in checked studies, under half of the deficit traces to unresolved V genes, and the cause of the others is not known. The sample includes 2 million to 2.5 million clones, with around 93% observed a single time. 0.37% of the sample comes from the top ten. Sequenced: naive CD4+ T cells from PBMCs. What this sample's cell subset or site label stands for: CD45RA+ positively selected. Every receptor here comes from a man younger than 35 in good health. Some clones in this sample may be carry-over from other donors' samples.

The chain uses TRBV6-5 and TRBJ1-5; maybe TRBD1 (5 bases). V lost 0 bases and J 13 bases, leaving 13 bases between the germline ends. Germline V gives CDR1 MNHEY, CDR2 SVGAGI. This CDR3 comprises 13 residues. CDR3 sequence (DNA): TGTGCCAGCAGTTACTCCTCGGGGCCCTTGCAGCATTTT. Translated, it gives CASSYSSGPLQHF.

V gene TRBV27 combines with J gene TRBJ2-7; possibly TRBD2 for D (5 bases). V gave up 2 bases and J gave up 3 bases, with 17 bases separating them. CDR1 and CDR2 (germline): MNHEY, SMNVEV (reference sequence). There are 16 residues in the CDR3. CDR3 DNA sequence: TGTGCCAGCAGTTTAAAATCTGCGGGCCCTTTCTACGAGCAGTACTTC. This gives the protein CASSLKSAGPFYEQYF.

The chain carries TRBV5-6 and TRBJ1-5, with 7 bases matching TRBD1. There are 15 residues in the CDR3. The V gene's germline CDR1 is SGHDT and CDR2 YYEEEE. V gave up 1 base and J gave up 4 bases; unmatched junction bases: 5. This CDR3 reads CASSLYETGNQPQHF. The CDR3 DNA reads TGTGCCAGCAGCTTGTACGAGACAGGGAATCAGCCCCAGCATTTT.

This chain links TRBV7-2 with TRBJ2-7; D is perhaps TRBD2 (5 bases). CDR3 length: 14 residues. Germline lookup yields CDR1 SGHTA and CDR2 FQGNSA. Between the trimmed V and J ends, which lost 7 bases and 3 bases, there was a span of 16 bases. In DNA, the CDR3 is TGTGCCAGCACCCCGGGATTCTCGTTCTACGAGCAGTACTTC. Protein: CASTPGFSFYEQYF.

V is TRBV6-5 and J is TRBJ1-1; the D gene is possibly TRBD1 (5 bases). The CDR3 extends over 13 amino acids. V shed 5 bases and J shed 1 base, with 8 bases lying between them. Germline V gives CDR1 MNHEY, CDR2 SVGAGI. This CDR3 reads CASSNTGNTEAFF. The CDR3 bases are TGTGCCAGCAGTAATACAGGGAACACTGAAGCTTTCTTT.